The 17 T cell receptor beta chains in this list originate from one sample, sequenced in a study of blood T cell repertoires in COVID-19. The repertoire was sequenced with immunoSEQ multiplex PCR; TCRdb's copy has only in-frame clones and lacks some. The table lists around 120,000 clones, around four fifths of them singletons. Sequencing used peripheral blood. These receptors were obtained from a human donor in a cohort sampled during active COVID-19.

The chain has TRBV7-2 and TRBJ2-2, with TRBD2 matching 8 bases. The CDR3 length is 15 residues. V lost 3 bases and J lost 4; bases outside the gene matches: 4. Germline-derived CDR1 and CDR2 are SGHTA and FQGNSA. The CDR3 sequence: CASSFSGILTGELFF. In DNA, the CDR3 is TGTGCCAGCAGCTTTAGCGGGATACTCACCGGGGAGCTGTTTTTT. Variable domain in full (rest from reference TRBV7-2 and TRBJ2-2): GAGVSQSPSNKVTEKGKDVELRCDPISGHTALYWYRQSLGQGLEFLIYFQGNSAPDKSGLPSDRFSAERTGGSVSTLTIQRTQQEDSAVYLCASSFSGILTGELFFGEGSRLTVL.

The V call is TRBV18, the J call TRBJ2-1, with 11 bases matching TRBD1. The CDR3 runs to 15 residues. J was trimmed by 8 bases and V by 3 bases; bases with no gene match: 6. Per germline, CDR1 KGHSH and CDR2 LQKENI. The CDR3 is CASSPTGTGGDEQFF. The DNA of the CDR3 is TGTGCCAGCTCACCGACCGGGACAGGGGGTGATGAGCAGTTCTTC.

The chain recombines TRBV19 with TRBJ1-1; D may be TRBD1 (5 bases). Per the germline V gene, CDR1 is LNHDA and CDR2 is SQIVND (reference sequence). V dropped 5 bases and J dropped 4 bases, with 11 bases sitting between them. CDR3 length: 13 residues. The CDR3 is CASSEQGGTEAFF. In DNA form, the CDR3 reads TGTGCCAGTAGTGAGCAGGGCGGCACTGAAGCTTTCTTT.

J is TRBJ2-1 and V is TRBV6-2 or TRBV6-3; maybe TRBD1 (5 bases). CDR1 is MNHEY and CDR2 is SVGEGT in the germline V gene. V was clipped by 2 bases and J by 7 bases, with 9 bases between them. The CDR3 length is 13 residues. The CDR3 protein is CASSYLRQNEQFF. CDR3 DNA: TGTGCCAGCAGTTACCTAAGACAGAATGAGCAGTTCTTC.

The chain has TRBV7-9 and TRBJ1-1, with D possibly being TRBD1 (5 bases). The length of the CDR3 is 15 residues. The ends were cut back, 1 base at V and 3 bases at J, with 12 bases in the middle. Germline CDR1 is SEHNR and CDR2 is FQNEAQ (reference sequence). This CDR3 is CASSLGPRADTEAFF. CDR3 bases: TGTGCCAGCAGCTTAGGGCCCAGGGCGGACACTGAAGCTTTCTTT. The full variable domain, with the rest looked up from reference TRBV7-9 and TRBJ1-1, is DTGVSQNPRHKITKRGQNVTFRCDPISEHNRLYWYRQTLGQGPEFLTYFQNEAQLEKSRLLSDRFSAERPKGSFSTLEIQRTEQGDSAMYLCASSLGPRADTEAFFGQGTRLTVV.

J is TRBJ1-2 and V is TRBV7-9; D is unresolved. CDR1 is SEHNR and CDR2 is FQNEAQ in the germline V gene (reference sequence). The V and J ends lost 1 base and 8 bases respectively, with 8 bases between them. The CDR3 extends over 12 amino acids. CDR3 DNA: TGTGCCAGCAGCTTAGACGCCGGGGGCTACACCTTC. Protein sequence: CASSLDAGGYTF.

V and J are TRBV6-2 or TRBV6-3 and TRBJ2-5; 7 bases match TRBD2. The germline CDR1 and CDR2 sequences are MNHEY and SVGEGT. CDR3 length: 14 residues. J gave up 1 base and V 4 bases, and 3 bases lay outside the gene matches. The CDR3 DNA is TGTGCCAGCAGTTTCAAGCGGGGCCAAGAGACCCAGTACTTC. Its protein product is CASSFKRGQETQYF.

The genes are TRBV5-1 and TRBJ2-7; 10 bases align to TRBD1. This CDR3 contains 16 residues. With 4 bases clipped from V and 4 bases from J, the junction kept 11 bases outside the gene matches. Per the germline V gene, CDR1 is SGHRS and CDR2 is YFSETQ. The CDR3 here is CASSASSGQGLYEQYF. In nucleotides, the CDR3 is TGCGCCAGCAGCGCCTCCTCGGGACAGGGGTTGTACGAGCAGTACTTC.

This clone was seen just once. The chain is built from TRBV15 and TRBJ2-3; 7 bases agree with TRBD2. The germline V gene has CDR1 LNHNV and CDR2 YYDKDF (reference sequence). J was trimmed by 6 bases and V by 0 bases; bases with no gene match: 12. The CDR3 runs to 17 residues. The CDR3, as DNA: TGTGCCACCAGCAGAGAGGGGGAGGGAAGGGGCAGCGATACGCAGTATTTT. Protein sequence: CATSREGEGRGSDTQYF.

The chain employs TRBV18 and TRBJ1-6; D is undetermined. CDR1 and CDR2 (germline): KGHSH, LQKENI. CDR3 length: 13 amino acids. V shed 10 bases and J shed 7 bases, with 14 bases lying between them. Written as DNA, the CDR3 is TGTGCCACCTCGCTAGATACCAATTCACCCCTCCACTTT. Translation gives CATSLDTNSPLHF. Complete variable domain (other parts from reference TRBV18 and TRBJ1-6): NAGVMQNPRHLVRRRGQEARLRCSPMKGHSHVYWYRQLPEEGLKFMVYLQKENIIDESGMPKERFSAEFPKEGPSILRIQQVVRGDSAAYFCATSLDTNSPLHFGNGTRLTVT.

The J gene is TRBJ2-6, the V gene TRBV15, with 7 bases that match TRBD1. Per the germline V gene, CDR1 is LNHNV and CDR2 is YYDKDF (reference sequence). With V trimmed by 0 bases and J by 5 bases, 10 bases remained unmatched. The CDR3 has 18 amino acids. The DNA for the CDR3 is TGTGCCACCAGCAGAGATAAGACAGGGTCGGGTAGGGCCAACGTCCTGACTTTC. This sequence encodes CATSRDKTGSGRANVLTF. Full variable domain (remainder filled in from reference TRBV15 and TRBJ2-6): DAMVIQNPRYQVTQFGKPVTLSCSQTLNHNVMYWYQQKSSQAPKLLFHYYDKDFNNEADTPDNFQSRRPNTSFCFLDIRSPGLGDTAMYLCATSRDKTGSGRANVLTFGAGSRLTVL.

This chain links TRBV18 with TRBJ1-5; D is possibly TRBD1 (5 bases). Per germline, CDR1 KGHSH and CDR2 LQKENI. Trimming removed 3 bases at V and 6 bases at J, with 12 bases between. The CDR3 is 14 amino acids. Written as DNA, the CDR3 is TGTGCCAGCTCACCGAGCCAGGGCACTCAGCCCCAGCATTTT. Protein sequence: CASSPSQGTQPQHF.

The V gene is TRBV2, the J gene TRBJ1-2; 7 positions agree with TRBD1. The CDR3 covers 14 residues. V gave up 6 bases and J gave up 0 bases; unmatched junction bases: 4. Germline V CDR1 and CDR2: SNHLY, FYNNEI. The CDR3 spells CASSSDRANYGYTF. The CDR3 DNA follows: TGTGCCAGCAGCTCCGACAGGGCTAACTATGGCTACACCTTC.

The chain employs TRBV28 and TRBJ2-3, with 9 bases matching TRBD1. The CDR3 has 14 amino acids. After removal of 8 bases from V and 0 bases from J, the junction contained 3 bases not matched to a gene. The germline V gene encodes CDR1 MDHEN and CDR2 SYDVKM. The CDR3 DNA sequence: TGTGCCAGCGGACAGGGGTCTAGCACAGATACGCAGTATTTT. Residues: CASGQGSSTDTQYF.

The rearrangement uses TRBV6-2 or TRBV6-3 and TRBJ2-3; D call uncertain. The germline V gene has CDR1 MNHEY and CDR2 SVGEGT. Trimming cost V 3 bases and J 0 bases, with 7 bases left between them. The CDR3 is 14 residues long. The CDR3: CASSYEASTDTQYF. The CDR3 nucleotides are TGTGCCAGCAGTTATGAGGCGAGCACAGATACGCAGTATTTT.

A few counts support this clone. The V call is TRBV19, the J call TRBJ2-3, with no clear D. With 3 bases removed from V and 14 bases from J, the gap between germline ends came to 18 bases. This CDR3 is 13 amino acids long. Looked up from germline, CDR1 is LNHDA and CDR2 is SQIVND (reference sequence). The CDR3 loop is CASSISLLTLRYF. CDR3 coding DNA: TGTGCCAGTAGTATCTCCCTCCTTACTCTACGGTATTTT. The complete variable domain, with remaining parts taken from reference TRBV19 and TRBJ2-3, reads DGGITQSPKYLFRKEGQNVTLSCEQNLNHDAMYWYRQDPGQGLRLIYYSQIVNDFQKGDIAEGYSVSREKKESFPLTVTSAQKNPTAFYLCASSISLLTLRYFGPGTRLTVL.

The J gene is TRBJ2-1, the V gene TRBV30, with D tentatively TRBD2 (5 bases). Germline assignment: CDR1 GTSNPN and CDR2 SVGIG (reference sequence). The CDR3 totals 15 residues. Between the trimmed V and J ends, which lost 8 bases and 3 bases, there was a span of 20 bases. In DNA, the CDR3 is TGTGCCGGAGGCCCCATCCCGGGTAGCTACAATGAGCAGTTCTTC. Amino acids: CAGGPIPGSYNEQFF.